This paragraph reports one TCR beta chain. This entry is derived from a study of blood T cell repertoires in COVID-19. Study at large: Samples came from the United States, Italy and Spain, spanning acute and convalescent COVID-19. From T cells, B-cell-depleted T cells, or PBMCs came the material, which was cDNA or gDNA.

Per the original methods: By means of reference gene primer amplification, nucleated cell counts were estimated. Repertoires were generated with immunoSEQ multiplex PCR, while TCRdb's copy carries only in-frame clones and drops some. The V and J calls and clone size are taken from that table; D and trimming were inferred from the DNA. The sample holds 150,000 to 200,000 clones, around 87% seen once. CDR1 and CDR2 from the germline V gene are SGHRS and YFSETQ. The CDR3 sequence is 17 residues long. Trimming removed 4 bases from V and 0 bases from J; junction bases left unmatched: 10. Sequenced input: peripheral blood. The J gene is TRBJ2-7, the V gene TRBV5-1; 10 bases fit TRBD2. The receptor's source is a man aged 35 to 55 with active or convalescent COVID-19. The CDR3 DNA reads as TGCGCCAGCAGCCTGACACTAGCGGGGCTGAGCTCCTACGAGCAGTACTTC. Its translation is CASSLTLAGLSSYEQYF.